There are a few counts of the clone carrying this T cell receptor beta chain. Its antigen is undetermined. The data were taken from a study of blood T cells in healthy people across ages. The study, taken as a whole, reports: Lack of knowledge of donor CMV status possibly confounded expanded clonotype changes. Roughly linear age-related decline in beta diversity appeared, significant by age 40.

Next came a second PCR, run for about 7 to 11 cycles, which used a sample-barcoded 5' primer along with a J-beta primer mix. TCRdb processed the 5' RACE reads anew with MiXCR; each CDR3 protein has one entry. The sample carries around 1,000,000 distinct CDR3 sequences, about 23% recorded once. This sample also appeared in a second study, on T cells of mothers and their children. In that study: Barcodes and 2-4 random nucleotides were added by M1S in the second PCR.

The sequence was collected from a girl between 2 and 10 years old in good health. Sequencing was done on a sample of blood.

Here the CDR3 reads CASLFIPRRSNEKLFF. The CDR3, as DNA: TGTGCTAGTCTCTTCATTCCCCGCAGATCTAATGAAAAACTGTTTTTT. This chain links TRBV12-5 with TRBJ1-4; D uncertain. Germline V CDR1 and CDR2: LGHNT, FRNRAP. V was pared by 8 bases and J by 3 bases, with 19 bases between. This CDR3 is 16 amino acids long.